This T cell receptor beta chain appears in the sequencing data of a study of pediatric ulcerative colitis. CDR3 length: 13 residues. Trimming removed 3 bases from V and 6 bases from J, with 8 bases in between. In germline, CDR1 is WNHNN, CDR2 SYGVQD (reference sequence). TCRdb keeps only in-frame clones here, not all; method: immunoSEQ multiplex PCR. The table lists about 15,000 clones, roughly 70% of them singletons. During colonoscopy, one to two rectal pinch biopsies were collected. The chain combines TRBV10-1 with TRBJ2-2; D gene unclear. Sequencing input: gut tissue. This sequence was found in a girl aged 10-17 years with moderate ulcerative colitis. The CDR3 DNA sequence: TGCGCCAGCAGTGAAGGGATGCCCGGGGAGCTGTTTTTT. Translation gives CASSEGMPGELFF.